The 19 T cell receptor beta chains listed next were all sequenced from one sample in a study of blood T cell repertoires in COVID-19. Measured with immunoSEQ multiplex PCR; TCRdb has only the in-frame clones, and not every one. The sample lists more than 200,000 clones; 86% were seen once. Sequenced input: peripheral blood. These TCRs come from a man older than 75 with acute or convalescent COVID-19.

The chain recombines TRBV12-3 or TRBV12-4 with TRBJ1-6, with unresolved D. The CDR3 covers 13 residues. The DNA of the CDR3 is TGTCCTCTTGGGCAGGTGAATAATTCACCCCTCCACTTT. This encodes CPLGQVNNSPLHF.

This clone has only a few counts. The chain recombines TRBV7-9 with TRBJ2-2; 13 bases are shared with TRBD2. The CDR3 contains 15 residues. The trim removed 5 bases at V and 7 bases at J, leaving 4 bases unmatched. Germline V CDR1 and CDR2: SEHNR, FQNEAQ (reference sequence). This chain's CDR3 is CASSRGLAGIGELFF. CDR3 in DNA: TGTGCCAGCAGCCGGGGACTAGCGGGAATCGGGGAGCTGTTTTTT.

V gene TRBV7-9 combines with J gene TRBJ1-2; D ambiguous. V lost 5 bases and J 0 bases, leaving 16 bases between the germline ends. CDR3 length: 16 amino acids. The germline CDR1 and CDR2 sequences are SEHNR and FQNEAQ (reference sequence). This CDR3 reads CASSPTGAESNYGYTF. The CDR3 DNA reads as TGTGCCAGCAGCCCTACGGGTGCGGAGTCTAACTATGGCTACACCTTC.

The gene calls are TRBV3-1 (or the pseudogene TRBV3-2) and TRBJ2-2; 10 bases map to TRBD2. J lost 5 bases, V lost 1 base, and 4 bases had no gene match. Germline-derived CDR1 and CDR2 are LGHDT and YNNKEL (reference sequence). This CDR3 is built from 16 residues. The CDR3 loop is CASSQASGRVTGELFF. The CDR3 coding sequence is TGTGCCAGCAGCCAAGCAAGCGGGAGGGTAACCGGGGAGCTGTTTTTT.

The rearrangement joins TRBV19 to TRBJ2-7; D may be TRBD1 (5 bases). The CDR3 is 13 amino acids. The V end lost 9 bases, the J end lost 3 bases, and 15 bases lay between the germline ends. CDR1 and CDR2 from the germline V gene are LNHDA and SQIVND (reference sequence). CDR3 coding DNA: TGTGCCAGCGCTGGGGCCAGCCGCTACGAGCAGTACTTC. Translating it yields CASAGASRYEQYF.

This clone was recorded once. The V and J genes are TRBV19 and TRBJ1-5; 7 bases line up with TRBD1. Germline CDR1 reads LNHDA; CDR2 reads SQIVND (reference sequence). V was clipped by 5 bases and J by 4 bases; unmatched bases: 8. CDR3 length equals 15 residues. This chain's CDR3 is CASSGQGGPNQPQHF. CDR3 coding DNA: TGTGCCAGTAGTGGTCAGGGGGGCCCTAATCAGCCCCAGCATTTT.

The V call is TRBV19, the J call TRBJ2-7, with 8 bases that match TRBD1. Germline values: CDR1 LNHDA, CDR2 SQIVND (reference sequence). The J segment lost 3 bases and the V segment lost 1 base, leaving 5 bases of the junction unmatched. This CDR3 has 15 amino acids. This CDR3 is CASSIVGTGYYEQYF. CDR3 bases: TGTGCCAGTAGTATAGTCGGGACAGGATACTACGAGCAGTACTTC.

This chain uses TRBV19 with TRBJ2-3, with a tentative D call TRBD2 (6 bases). V was pared by 9 bases and J by 2 bases, with 12 bases between. The germline gives CDR1 LNHDA, CDR2 SQIVND (reference sequence). This CDR3 region has 13 residues. The CDR3 DNA sequence: TGTGCCAGCAGACTAGATCCCACAGATACGCAGTATTTT. This gives the protein CASRLDPTDTQYF.

This rearrangement joins TRBV7-2 to TRBJ2-3; tentatively, D is TRBD2 (6 bases). Germline V gene data show CDR1 as SGHTA and CDR2 as FQGNSA. This CDR3 comprises 13 residues. V was pared by 10 bases and J by 3 bases, with 14 bases between. The CDR3 coding sequence is TGTGCCACCTCGGACTATAAAACAGATACGCAGTATTTT. Its protein is CATSDYKTDTQYF.

V and J are TRBV29-1 and TRBJ2-3; 12 positions match TRBD1. The germline V gene encodes CDR1 SQVTM and CDR2 ANQGSEA. V lost 4 bases, J lost 4 bases, and 3 bases stayed unmatched. CDR3 length: 14 amino acids. CDR3 nucleotides: TGCAGCGTTGTCGGGGACAGGGGGCCAGATACGCAGTATTTT. As protein: CSVVGDRGPDTQYF.

This chain connects TRBV29-1 to TRBJ2-2, with D tentatively TRBD2 (6 bases). The germline V gene has CDR1 SQVTM and CDR2 ANQGSEA. The length of the CDR3 is 13 residues. Trimming removed 4 bases at V and 7 bases at J, with 13 bases between. In DNA form, the CDR3 reads TGCAGCGTTGGATGGATCGGGGGCGGGGAGCTGTTTTTT. Translation gives CSVGWIGGGELFF.

The chain joins TRBV18 to TRBJ2-7, with TRBD2 as a possible D gene (5 bases). Germline assignment: CDR1 KGHSH and CDR2 LQKENI. Between the trimmed V and J ends, which lost 3 bases and 6 bases, there was a span of 12 bases. This CDR3 has 13 residues. The CDR3 DNA is TGTGCCAGCTCACCTTACGGGGAAAGCGAGCAGTACTTC. Translating gives CASSPYGESEQYF.

This clone was seen a handful of times. This sequence joins TRBV11-3 and TRBJ2-3, with TRBD2 identical over 8 bases. The junction had 7 bases not matched to a gene; V was cut back by 3 bases and J by 5 bases. Germline CDR1 is SGHNT and CDR2 is YENEEA. The CDR3 sequence is 15 residues long. The CDR3 bases are TGTGCCAGCAGCTTCTCGCGGGAGGCGCAAGATACGCAGTATTTT. The encoded protein is CASSFSREAQDTQYF.

The genes are TRBV18 and TRBJ2-4; a weak D match, TRBD2 (6 bases). This CDR3 is built from 15 residues. Germline loops: CDR1 KGHSH, CDR2 LQKENI. Trimming shortened V by 5 bases and J by 6 bases, and 17 bases separated the two germline ends. CDR3 sequence reads: CASSTASVSGNIQYF. In DNA form, the CDR3 reads TGTGCCAGCTCAACGGCTAGCGTGTCAGGAAACATTCAGTACTTC.

This chain connects TRBV11-3 to TRBJ2-7; 10 bases align to TRBD2. Germline lookup yields CDR1 SGHNT and CDR2 YENEEA. The V segment lost 3 bases and the J segment 1 base; nucleotides outside the gene matches: 3. This CDR3 has 15 residues. As DNA, the CDR3 is TGTGCCAGCAGCTTTCTAGCGGGAGTATCCTACGAGCAGTACGTC. Translating gives CASSFLAGVSYEQYV.

The V gene is TRBV15, the J gene TRBJ2-3; D remains ambiguous. The CDR3 spans 14 residues. Germline V gives CDR1 LNHNV, CDR2 YYDKDF (reference sequence). Trimming pared 0 bases from V and 4 bases from J, leaving 8 bases between. The CDR3 sequence: CATSRDSSPDTQYF. The CDR3 bases are TGTGCCACCAGCAGAGACTCCTCTCCAGATACGCAGTATTTT.

The V gene is TRBV5-1, the J gene TRBJ2-7; possible D gene TRBD1, 6 bases. CDR3 length equals 12 residues. The germline CDR1 and CDR2 sequences are SGHRS and YFSETQ. Trimming took off 4 bases at V and 7 bases at J, with 12 bases between the two ends. The CDR3 reads CASSVPGEEQYF. The CDR3, as DNA: TGCGCCAGCAGCGTCCCAGGGGAGGAGCAGTACTTC.

V and J are TRBV27 and TRBJ1-5; perhaps TRBD1 as D (5 bases). V was cut by 4 bases and J by 7 bases, with 11 bases left in between. CDR1 is MNHEY, CDR2 SMNVEV, per germline (reference sequence). The CDR3 is made up of 13 amino acids. CDR3 nucleotides: TGTGCCAGCAGTTCAGGGATGTACCAGCCCCAGCATTTT. Translated: CASSSGMYQPQHF.

V gene TRBV7-8 combines with J gene TRBJ2-7; tentatively, D is TRBD2 (5 bases). V dropped 1 base and J dropped 6 bases, with 19 bases sitting between them. The germline gives CDR1 SGHVS, CDR2 FQNEAQ. The CDR3 is 16 amino acids. The CDR3 here is CASSLGGVGERGEQYV. CDR3 in DNA: TGTGCCAGCAGCTTAGGCGGCGTAGGTGAACGGGGCGAGCAGTACGTC.